Sequencing of this TCR beta chain was carried out in a study of vaccination and CD4 T cells after COVID-19. Turning to the study itself: The study enrolled six male and four female convalescents, two of whom were Hispanic.

Indicated treatment: roughly 10-day PBMC culture with coronavirus spike peptide pools or control peptides (ViraFEST assay). Scientists ran DNA taken from cultured CD4+ T cells through the Oncomine TCR Beta short-read assay for sequencing. The template was genomic DNA from cultured CD4+ T cells. TCRdb used MiXCR to reprocess the PCR reads, holding one entry per CDR3 protein. The data hold about 7,100 distinct CDR3 sequences, with about 64% observed a single time. Whole-study results and caveats: Researchers report that 304 of 307 vaccine-specific clones in convalescent patients proved spike mono-reactive.

CDR1 is ENHRY, CDR2 SYGVKD, per germline. V lost 0 bases, J lost 10 bases, and 22 bases lay in between. The CDR3 spans 17 residues. As for this clonotype: Its antigen is undetermined.

The sequencing sample was made of CD4+ T cells from blood, cultured in vitro. The gene calls are TRBV10-3 and TRBJ2-1, with a possible D match to TRBD1 (6 bases). This sequence was found in a human donor who had recovered from COVID-19. The CDR3 DNA sequence: TGTGCCATCAGTGAGTCCCCACTAGTAGGGGGTATAGACGAGCAGTTCTTC. This codes for CAISESPLVGGIDEQFF.